The clone carrying this TCR beta chain was seen many times. From 300 to 450 ng of RNA, a library with molecular barcoded alpha/delta and beta/gamma adaptors was made. MiXCR, run by TCRdb on the reads, gives a single entry per CDR3 protein. The data contain over 20,000 distinct CDR3 sequences, around 13% of them singletons. Germline CDR1 reads DFQATT; CDR2 reads SNEGSKA (reference sequence). The CDR3 has 13 residues. V dropped 5 bases and J dropped 6 bases, with 16 bases sitting between them. The sample belongs to a study of read filtering for tumor transcriptome and immune sequencing. Study-wide background: Patients were 17 to 20 male and some 15 female, mean age 65.9 years, range about 45 to 85. Revised staging placed fewer than ten patients in R-ISS I, about 16 in II, about seven in III.

The sample taken for sequencing was a population of CD138-negative cells sorted from bone marrow. This sequence originates from a donor older than 35 with multiple myeloma. This chain links TRBV20-1 with TRBJ2-5, with D maybe TRBD2 (5 bases). The CDR3 DNA follows: TGCAGTGCTGGTGGGAGCGACTCCAAGACCCAGTACTTC. Its protein is CSAGGSDSKTQYF.